This T cell receptor (beta chain) was captured by sequencing in a study of T cell responses to AZD1222 COVID-19 vaccine. Details on this clone: The antigen is unknown.

This CDR3 comprises 15 residues. Trimming removed 6 bases at V and 5 bases at J, with 14 bases between. Germline values: CDR1 MDHEN, CDR2 SYDVKM. General study points: Samples come after the peak T cell response, not at day 14. White British ancestry dominated among donors, who included more females, and clonal diversity was possibly underestimated. Seropositive at baseline were only a handful of AZD1222 recipients.

The data were produced by immunoSEQ multiplex PCR, yet TCRdb's version contains in-frame clones alone and is incomplete. The sample yields 110,000 to 150,000 clones, around 92% seen once. The TCR sequence derives from an adult who received the AZD1222 COVID-19 vaccine. Material: peripheral blood, obtained 28 days after the second AZD1222 dose. This rearrangement joins TRBV28 to TRBJ1-6, with D perhaps matching TRBD1 (5 bases). Written as DNA, the CDR3 is TGTGCCAGCAGCCAAAGGGACGGCCATAATTCACCCCTCCACTTT. Translation gives CASSQRDGHNSPLHF. The full variable domain, completed using reference TRBV28 and TRBJ1-6, is DVKVTQSSRYLVKRTGEKVFLECVQDMDHENMFWYRQDPGLGLRLIYFSYDVKMKEKGDIPEGYSVSREKKERFSLILESASTNQTSMYLCASSQRDGHNSPLHFGNGTRLTVT.